This T cell receptor beta chain was sequenced in a study of T cells in Graves' hyperthyroidism and ophthalmopathy. A few counts support this clonotype. The V gene's germline CDR1 is SEHNR and CDR2 FQNEAQ (reference sequence). The ends lost 3 bases at V and 7 bases at J; junction bases unmatched: 6. The CDR3 spans 13 residues. The TCR beta CDR3 regions underwent amplification using RNA transcripts as the source. An initial round of RT-PCR targeting the TCR CDR3 relied on the HTBI primer set. TCRdb passed the multiplex PCR reads through MiXCR, listing each CDR3 protein once. Among around 540,000 distinct CDR3 sequences, around 46% were seen once, and the ten largest hold approximately 8.2%.

This sequence joins TRBV7-9 and TRBJ2-7, with 7 bases identical to TRBD1. The source of this sequence is a woman in her late teens or twenties with Graves' hyperthyroidism. What was sequenced was peripheral blood or thyroid tissue (not recorded which). CDR3 sequence (DNA): TGTGCCAGCAGCTTGAGGGACAGACAGGAGCAGTACTTC. It encodes CASSLRDRQEQYF.